Listed here are 27 T cell receptor beta chains from one sample, sequenced in a study of T cells after yellow fever vaccination (dated by TCRdb to between 2019 and 2020). The treatment or condition label on this specimen signifies: live attenuated yellow fever vaccine strain. The library was generated by 5' RACE. Sequencer: Illumina HiSeq 2500. TCRdb reprocessed the public reads (quality trimming at Q25 with fastp, clone calling with MiXCR) and kept in-frame beta chains. Merged by CDR3 protein, the rows form single entries marked with the most common genes and DNA. Here the sample has approximately 150,000 distinct CDR3 sequences; 7.7% occur a single time. Together, the top ten hold less than 0.85% of the sample. The starting material was CD4+ T cells sorted from PBMCs, obtained 5 days after the yellow fever booster vaccination. These TCRs come from a man aged 25 to 40 who received the YFV17D yellow fever vaccine.

The sample holds many counts of this clonotype. J is TRBJ1-2 and V is TRBV4-3; 10 nucleotides agree with TRBD1. CDR3 size: 17 residues. The J segment lost 5 bases and the V segment lost 0 bases, leaving 9 bases of the junction unmatched. CDR1 and CDR2 from the germline V gene are LGHNA and YSLEER. This CDR3 reads CASSQDFVGQGGYGYTF. DNA for the CDR3: TGCGCCAGCAGCCAAGATTTCGTCGGACAGGGGGGTTATGGCTACACCTTC.

The table lists this clonotype with many counts. This chain joins TRBV5-1 and TRBJ2-4; tentative D call: TRBD1 (5 bases). The CDR3 is 17 residues long. Germline V gives CDR1 SGHRS, CDR2 YFSETQ. Trimming took 4 bases from V and 0 from J, leaving 17 bases between them. CDR3 sequence (DNA): TGCGCCAGCAGCAACACCCCGCAGGGAATAGCCAAAAACATTCAGTACTTC. Translating it yields CASSNTPQGIAKNIQYF.

Ten or more counts support this clonotype. The chain employs TRBV12-3 or TRBV12-4 and TRBJ1-1; D is unclear. The CDR3 contains 14 residues. Trimming shortened V by 3 bases and J by 6 bases, and 14 bases separated the two germline ends. The CDR3 sequence: CASSFSQLIPEAFF. DNA of the CDR3: TGTGCCAGCAGTTTCAGTCAGCTTATCCCTGAAGCTTTCTTT.

There are many counts of this clonotype. The J gene is TRBJ2-5, the V gene TRBV7-2; 11 positions agree with TRBD2. V trimming: 2 bases; J trimming: 4 bases; junction bases outside the gene matches: 6. The CDR3 sequence is 16 residues long. CDR1 SGHTA and CDR2 FQGNSA come from the germline V gene. The chain's CDR3 is CASSLTSGSGRETQYF. The CDR3, as DNA: TGTGCCAGCAGCTTAACTAGCGGGAGTGGTCGAGAGACCCAGTACTTC.

This clonotype came up many times. The chain employs TRBV7-2 and TRBJ2-7; 9 bases line up with TRBD1. The CDR3 extends over 14 amino acids. Germline CDR1 and CDR2: SGHTA and FQGNSA. Unmatched junction bases numbered 5, after V lost 5 bases and J lost 3 bases. CDR3 nucleotide sequence: TGTGCCAGCAGCCCGGGACAGGGAAACTACGAGCAGTACTTC. Translation: CASSPGQGNYEQYF.

This clonotype has a count of ten or more. In DNA form, the CDR3 reads TGTGCCACCAGCAGAGTCGGGATGGGGCCCTACGAGCAGTACTTC. The encoded protein is CATSRVGMGPYEQYF. J is TRBJ2-7 and V is TRBV15, with D perhaps TRBD1 or TRBD2 (5 bases each). The CDR3 covers 15 residues. V lost 1 base, J lost 2 bases, and 12 bases lay in between. Per the germline V gene, CDR1 is LNHNV and CDR2 is YYDKDF (reference sequence).

In this sample, this clonotype turned up many times. The chain carries TRBV6-1 and TRBJ2-1; D is unresolved. The V end was cut by 5 bases, the J end by 8 bases, with 13 bases between. Germline CDR1 is MNHNS and CDR2 is SASEGT. This CDR3 has 13 amino acids. In DNA, the CDR3 is TGTGCCAGCAGTCTCATCCGTAACCATGAGCAGTTCTTC. This encodes CASSLIRNHEQFF.

About this clonotype: This clone may be a read error of a much larger clone one base away. This chain connects TRBV20-1 to TRBJ2-3, with no clear D. V was cut by 4 bases and J by 1 base, with 9 bases left in between. This CDR3 is built from 13 residues. Germline loops: CDR1 DFQATT, CDR2 SNEGSKA (reference sequence). CDR3 in amino acids: CSAKKGGTDTQYF. As DNA, the CDR3 is TGCAGTGCTAAAAAGGGTGGCACAGATACGCAGTATTTT.

Of note for this clonotype: At one of its ends the junction is not consistent with the germline gene, which may arise from a read error. The V gene is TRBV7-8, the J gene TRBJ2-1; D unresolved. This CDR3 is built from 15 residues. Germline lookup yields CDR1 SGHVS and CDR2 FQNEAQ. The CDR3 region has the DNA TGTGCCAGCAGCCCTTACGACCCTACCTACAATAAGCAGTTCTTC. Protein product: CASSPYDPTYNKQFF.

In its sample, this clonotype was seen many times. The chain has TRBV15 and TRBJ2-7, with D possibly TRBD2 on 5 matching bases. Germline CDR1 LNHNV, CDR2 YYDKDF (reference sequence). V was pared by 0 bases and J by 2 bases, with 11 bases between. This CDR3 is 15 amino acids long. The CDR3 here is CATSREGAKAYEQYF. In nucleotides, the CDR3 is TGTGCCACCAGCAGAGAGGGAGCCAAGGCCTACGAGCAGTACTTC.

This clonotype has a count of ten or more. The chain carries TRBV12-3 or TRBV12-4 and TRBJ2-1, with 9 bases that match TRBD1. V was pared by 3 bases and J by 16 bases, with 4 bases of the junction left unmatched. The CDR3 has 11 amino acids. The chain's CDR3 is CASSLNRGLFF. The CDR3 bases are TGTGCCAGCAGTTTGAACAGGGGGCTATTCTTC.

This clonotype was counted at least ten times. The rearrangement joins TRBV29-1 to TRBJ2-3, with a weak D call TRBD2 (5 bases). Germline values: CDR1 SQVTM, CDR2 ANQGSEA. Trimming shortened V by 4 bases and J by 5 bases, and 19 bases separated the two germline ends. The CDR3 is 15 residues long. This chain's CDR3 is CSVALTARGRDTQYF. The DNA for the CDR3 is TGCAGCGTTGCCCTGACCGCCCGGGGTAGAGATACGCAGTATTTT.

This clonotype has only a few counts. The genes are TRBV7-2 and TRBJ2-3, with D possibly matching TRBD2 (6 bases). Trimming stripped 4 bases from V and 9 bases from J, with 14 bases between. The germline gives CDR1 SGHTA, CDR2 FQGNSA. The CDR3 has 13 residues. The CDR3 loop is CASSSGVGRTQYF. CDR3 coding DNA: TGTGCCAGCAGCTCGGGGGTGGGGCGGACGCAGTATTTT.

This clonotype was picked up many times. V is TRBV6-2 or TRBV6-3 and J is TRBJ1-1; D possibly corresponds to TRBD1 (6 bases). The CDR3 consists of 12 residues. V lost 2 bases, J lost 11 bases, and 12 bases lay in between. Germline CDR1 reads MNHEY; CDR2 reads SVGEGT. For the CDR3, the DNA is TGTGCCAGCAGTTACGAAACAGGGTCGGCTTTCTTT. Encoded protein: CASSYETGSAFF.

This clonotype was seen repeatedly, ten times or more. The junction does not match germline at one end; this may be a read error. This chain joins TRBV6-4 and TRBJ2-5, with D possibly being TRBD1 or TRBD2 (5 bases each). This CDR3 comprises 10 residues. Germline CDR1 is MRHNA and CDR2 is SNTAGT. The CDR3 reads CASSSGTPTF. The CDR3 nucleotides read TGTGCCAGCAGTTCCGGGACGCCCACCTTC.

This clonotype was seen more than once but under ten times. CDR3 in DNA: TGCAGTGCGGAGGGATCCTCGGGACACCGGCGGGATGAGCAGTTCTTC. The encoded protein is CSAEGSSGHRRDEQFF. The genes are TRBV20-1 and TRBJ2-1; D is tentatively TRBD1 or TRBD2 (6 bases each). This CDR3 contains 16 residues. Per germline, CDR1 DFQATT and CDR2 SNEGSKA (reference sequence). Trimming shortened V by 6 bases and J by 8 bases, and 26 bases separated the two germline ends.

There are many counts of this clonotype. V gene TRBV5-1 combines with J gene TRBJ2-5, with a weak D call TRBD1 (5 bases). CDR1 is SGHRS and CDR2 is YFSETQ in the germline V gene. The CDR3 is 13 amino acids. V was cut by 0 bases and J by 3 bases, with 6 bases left in between. CDR3 nucleotides: TGCGCCAGCAGCTTGGGCAGGGAAGAGACCCAGTACTTC. Its translation is CASSLGREETQYF.

The table lists this clonotype with many counts. The chain combines TRBV5-1 with TRBJ2-7; a weak D match, TRBD2 (5 bases). This CDR3 spans 11 amino acids. Trimming shortened V by 6 bases and J by 3 bases, and 7 bases separated the two germline ends. CDR1 is SGHRS and CDR2 is YFSETQ in the germline V gene. CDR3 sequence: CASTGGYEQYF. The CDR3 DNA follows: TGCGCCAGCACCGGAGGCTACGAGCAGTACTTC.

This clonotype was counted only a few times. This chain connects TRBV5-1 to TRBJ2-2; 8 nucleotides match TRBD2. The germline CDR1 and CDR2 sequences are SGHRS and YFSETQ. J lost 6 bases, V lost 4 bases, and 17 bases had no gene match. This CDR3 region has 18 residues. CDR3 nucleotide sequence: TGCGCCAGCAGCCCCCTGAACGGCGGGAGGTCCATTGCCGGGGAGCTGTTTTTT. The encoded protein is CASSPLNGGRSIAGELFF.

This clonotype was picked up many times. This chain uses TRBV7-2 with TRBJ1-5; D remains unclear. CDR3 size: 15 residues. Germline CDR1 reads SGHTA; CDR2 reads FQGNSA. V dropped 1 base and J dropped 9 bases, with 16 bases sitting between them. The CDR3 DNA is TGTGCCAGCAGCTTAGGGTTTGACCCGGTCCTGCCCCAGCATTTT. This codes for CASSLGFDPVLPQHF. The whole variable domain, filled in from reference TRBV7-2 and TRBJ1-5, reads GAGVSQSPSNKVTEKGKDVELRCDPISGHTALYWYRQSLGQGLEFLIYFQGNSAPDKSGLPSDRFSAERTGGSVSTLTIQRTQQEDSAVYLCASSLGFDPVLPQHFGDGTRLSIL.

This clonotype was counted at least ten times. For the CDR3, the DNA is TGTGCCAGCAGCACTAGCGGGATGGTATACGAGCAGTACTTC. Translated: CASSTSGMVYEQYF. The gene calls are TRBV7-2 and TRBJ2-7; the match to TRBD2 covers 10 bases. The germline CDR1 and CDR2 sequences are SGHTA and FQGNSA. With 5 bases clipped from V and 4 bases from J, the junction kept 5 bases outside the gene matches. This CDR3 has 14 amino acids.

In its sample, this clonotype was seen many times. The chain combines TRBV19 with TRBJ2-5, with TRBD1 identical over 8 bases. The junction had 10 bases not matched to a gene; V was cut back by 5 bases and J by 5 bases. Per germline, CDR1 LNHDA and CDR2 SQIVND (reference sequence). The CDR3 loop spans 15 amino acids. The CDR3 here is CASSDRGAVGETQYF. The DNA for the CDR3 is TGTGCCAGTAGTGACAGGGGTGCCGTAGGGGAGACCCAGTACTTC.

This clonotype was seen a few times. The rearrangement links TRBV7-2 to TRBJ2-7; D may be TRBD2 (5 bases). Deletions cut 1 base from V and 3 bases from J, with 13 bases between. Germline V gene sequence: CDR1 SGHTA, CDR2 FQGNSA. CDR3 length: 15 amino acids. Here the CDR3 reads CASSLVAGDVYEQYF. Here the CDR3 DNA reads TGTGCCAGCAGCTTAGTTGCGGGCGATGTCTACGAGCAGTACTTC.

This clonotype was counted at least ten times. The CDR3 DNA is TGTGCCAGCGGACTAGTATCTTTCTCCTACGAGCAGTACTTC. It codes for CASGLVSFSYEQYF. The J gene is TRBJ2-7, the V gene TRBV7-2, with TRBD2 identical over 7 bases. This CDR3 has 14 residues. Germline V gives CDR1 SGHTA, CDR2 FQGNSA. V was pared by 8 bases and J by 0 bases, with 7 bases of the junction left unmatched. Combining the CDR3 with reference TRBV7-2 and TRBJ2-7 gives the whole variable domain GAGVSQSPSNKVTEKGKDVELRCDPISGHTALYWYRQSLGQGLEFLIYFQGNSAPDKSGLPSDRFSAERTGGSVSTLTIQRTQQEDSAVYLCASGLVSFSYEQYFGPGTRLTVT.

The V and J genes are TRBV5-1 and TRBJ2-1, with D possibly matching TRBD2 (6 bases). The V end lost 4 bases, the J end lost 8 bases, and 19 bases lay between the germline ends. CDR1 SGHRS and CDR2 YFSETQ come from the germline V gene. CDR3 length: 15 residues. The CDR3 spells CASSPGGVLLDEQFF. The CDR3 region has the DNA TGCGCCAGCAGCCCGGGCGGGGTCTTGCTCGATGAGCAGTTCTTC. Full variable domain (missing parts from reference TRBV5-1 and TRBJ2-1): KAGVTQTPRYLIKTRGQQVTLSCSPISGHRSVSWYQQTPGQGLQFLFEYFSETQRNKGNFPGRFSGRQFSNSRSEMNVSTLELGDSALYLCASSPGGVLLDEQFFGPGTRLTVL.

This clonotype has ten or more counts. The CDR3 sequence: CASSPTPSTDTQYF. In DNA form, the CDR3 reads TGTGCCAGCAGCCCGACCCCCAGCACAGATACGCAGTATTTT. V and J are TRBV3-1 and TRBJ2-3, with no clear D. This CDR3 is built from 14 residues. The germline V and J ends were trimmed by 4 bases and 0 bases, with 8 bases remaining between them. Per germline, CDR1 LGHDT and CDR2 YNNKEL (reference sequence).

This clonotype has ten or more counts. The chain employs TRBV7-2 and TRBJ2-2; tentative D call: TRBD1 (6 bases). Per germline, CDR1 SGHTA and CDR2 FQGNSA. V gave up 5 bases and J gave up 4 bases, with 11 bases separating them. The CDR3 has 14 amino acids. The CDR3 sequence is CASSPGVGTGELFF. CDR3 sequence (DNA): TGTGCCAGCAGCCCAGGGGTGGGCACCGGGGAGCTGTTTTTT.